This TCR beta chain was retrieved from a study of blood T cells in healthy people across ages. The CDR3 totals 14 residues. V was clipped by 3 bases and J by 2 bases, with 10 bases between them. Per the germline V gene, CDR1 is MGHDK and CDR2 is SYGVNS. Every donor gave 9 to 10 milliliters of peripheral blood. The use of a sample-barcoded 5' primer and a J-beta primer mix characterized a second PCR of roughly 7 to 11 cycles. Every sample produced at least 3 million CDR3-containing paired-end reads. TCRdb reprocessed the 5' RACE reads with MiXCR, giving one entry per CDR3 protein. Of about 1 million distinct CDR3 sequences in the sample, 40% to 55% were seen once.

The sequenced material came from blood. The chain uses TRBV25-1 and TRBJ1-2, with no clear D. The sequence was collected from an older woman in good health. CDR3 coding DNA: TGTGCCAGCAGTGAGGACGGGTTCAACTATGGCTACACCTTC. Amino acid sequence: CASSEDGFNYGYTF.